This T cell receptor beta chain was recovered during a study of molecular identifiers for immune sequencing clone quantification. Libraries from naive CD8 cells were generated from approximately 20,000 to 980,000 sorted cells (with 10%, 30% or 50% RNA). A CD8+CD4-CCR7+CD45RA+ phenotype served as the sorting definition for naive CD8 T cells. The V gene end was trimmed by 1 base and the J gene end by 2 bases; junction bases not matched to a gene: 5. The CDR3 spans 14 residues. Looked up from germline, CDR1 is DFQATT and CDR2 is SNEGSKA (reference sequence). Making the bulk TCR libraries relied on previously described methods and listed TCR primers. TCRdb reanalysed the PCR reads using MiXCR and keeps one entry per CDR3 protein. The data show hundreds of thousands of distinct CDR3 sequences, 25% seen once.

This TCR was sampled from a human donor in good health. Some libraries in this study had Jurkat cell RNA spiked in. Sequencing was performed on naive CD8+ T cells from blood, with Jurkat cell RNA spiked in. The sample's subset: FACS-sorted CD8+CD4-CCR7+CD45RA+ naive T cells. The chain carries TRBV20-1 and TRBJ2-7; 7 bases line up with TRBD1. CDR3 sequence (DNA): TGCAGTGCTAGAGCTAGGGACAGCGCCTACGAGCAGTACTTC. It codes for CSARARDSAYEQYF.